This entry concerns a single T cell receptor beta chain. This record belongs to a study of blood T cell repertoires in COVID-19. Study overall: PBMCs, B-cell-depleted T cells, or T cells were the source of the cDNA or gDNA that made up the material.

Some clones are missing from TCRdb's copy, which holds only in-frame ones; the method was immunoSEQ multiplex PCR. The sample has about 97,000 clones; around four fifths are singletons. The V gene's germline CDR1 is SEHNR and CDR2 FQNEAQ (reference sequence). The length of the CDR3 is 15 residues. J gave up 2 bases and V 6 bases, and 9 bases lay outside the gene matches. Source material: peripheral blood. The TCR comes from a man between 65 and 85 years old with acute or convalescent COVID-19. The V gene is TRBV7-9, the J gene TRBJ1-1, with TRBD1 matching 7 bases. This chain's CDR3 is CASRRRQGPNTEAFF. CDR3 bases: TGTGCCAGCAGGCGCAGACAGGGACCCAACACTGAAGCTTTCTTT.